Shown below are 23 T cell receptor beta chains from a single sample sequenced in a study of cytomegalovirus exposure and HLA in healthy donors. Both 60 Vbeta primers and 13 Jbeta primers went into the PCR. The assay was immunoSEQ multiplex PCR, and TCRdb's table has in-frame clones only and misses some. The sample holds about 160,000 clones, roughly 79% seen once. Input material: PBMCs. The receptors stem from a man aged 35 to 55 in good health and CMV-seronegative.

The chain combines TRBV11-1 with TRBJ1-1, with D perhaps TRBD1 (5 bases). This CDR3 is built from 13 residues. Trimming cost V 0 bases and J 3 bases, with 5 bases left between them. The germline gives CDR1 SGHAT, CDR2 FQDESV (reference sequence). The CDR3 DNA is TGTGCCAGCAGCTTAGCGGGGCACACTGAAGCTTTCTTT. Its protein product is CASSLAGHTEAFF.

The CDR3: CASSTTGQGLGIEAFF. The CDR3 DNA reads as TGTGCCAGCAGCACTACAGGACAGGGGTTAGGTATTGAAGCTTTCTTT. The chain carries TRBV13 and TRBJ1-1; 9 bases are a match to TRBD1. CDR3 length: 16 amino acids. The V gene end was trimmed by 5 bases and the J gene end by 7 bases; junction bases not matched to a gene: 14. Germline CDR1 reads PRHDT; CDR2 reads FYEKMQ (reference sequence).

Notes on this clone: One end of the junction fails to match germline, which may point to a read error. The chain employs TRBV7-9 and TRBJ1-2, with 7 bases fitting TRBD1. Germline values: CDR1 SEHNR, CDR2 FQNEAQ (reference sequence). The CDR3 is 16 residues long. CDR3 amino acids: CSSSLGQPDRTSGYTF. CDR3 bases: TGTTCCAGCAGCTTGGGTCAGCCGGACAGGACTTCTGGCTACACCTTC.

The gene calls are TRBV6-5 and TRBJ1-1; 11 nucleotides line up with TRBD1. The J segment lost 6 bases and the V segment lost 6 bases, leaving 9 bases of the junction unmatched. Germline V gene sequence: CDR1 MNHEY, CDR2 SVGAGI. There are 15 residues in the CDR3. The CDR3 bases are TGTGCCAGCAGCACCGGGACAGGGGGTGGGGCTGAAGCTTTCTTT. It codes for CASSTGTGGGAEAFF.

The chain recombines TRBV5-1 with TRBJ2-1; D possibly corresponds to TRBD2 (6 bases). Trimming pared 5 bases from V and 4 bases from J, leaving 13 bases between. This CDR3 region has 14 residues. Per the germline V gene, CDR1 is SGHRS and CDR2 is YFSETQ. The CDR3: CASSGDSRYNEQFF. CDR3 DNA sequence: TGCGCCAGCAGTGGGGACTCAAGATACAATGAGCAGTTCTTC.

V usage is TRBV19 and J usage is TRBJ1-1, with D perhaps TRBD1 (6 bases). CDR1 and CDR2 (germline): LNHDA, SQIVND (reference sequence). The CDR3 sequence is 13 residues long. Trimming took 7 bases from V and 2 from J, leaving 11 bases between them. CDR3 DNA sequence: TGTGCCAGTAACAGGGCATCCAACACTGAAGCTTTCTTT. Its translation is CASNRASNTEAFF. The full variable domain, with the rest looked up from reference TRBV19 and TRBJ1-1, is DGGITQSPKYLFRKEGQNVTLSCEQNLNHDAMYWYRQDPGQGLRLIYYSQIVNDFQKGDIAEGYSVSREKKESFPLTVTSAQKNPTAFYLCASNRASNTEAFFGQGTRLTVV.

The V gene is TRBV27, the J gene TRBJ2-5; possible D gene TRBD2, 7 bases. V was pared by 6 bases and J by 6 bases, with 20 bases between. Germline CDR1 is MNHEY and CDR2 is SMNVEV (reference sequence). CDR3 length: 15 residues. The CDR3 nucleotides are TGTGCCAGCAGCACACGAGGGGGAGGGCAGCAGACCCAGTACTTC. As protein: CASSTRGGGQQTQYF.

The V gene is TRBV7-6, the J gene TRBJ2-7; 9 bases match TRBD2. V shed 4 bases and J 5 bases; nucleotides not matched to a gene: 12. CDR1 is SGHVS, CDR2 FNYEAQ, per germline. This CDR3 is 16 amino acids long. In DNA form, the CDR3 reads TGTGCCAGCAGCTCCAACATAGCGGGAGCTGACGACGAGCAGTACTTC. It encodes CASSSNIAGADDEQYF.

The rearrangement joins TRBV9 to TRBJ1-2; D is possibly TRBD1 (5 bases). Germline lookup yields CDR1 SGDLS and CDR2 YYNGEE. There are 15 residues in the CDR3. V lost 3 bases and J lost 4, with 16 bases in between. CDR3: CASSASGGAGYGYTF. DNA of the CDR3: TGTGCCAGCAGCGCAAGCGGAGGGGCCGGCTATGGCTACACCTTC.

This clone occurred a few times. The rearrangement uses TRBV4-2 and TRBJ1-2; 8 positions match TRBD1. V shed 4 bases, J shed 6 bases, and the junction held 7 bases outside the gene matches. CDR3 length: 14 amino acids. Germline V gene sequence: CDR1 LGHNA, CDR2 YNFKEQ. This chain's CDR3 is CASSRFMDRDGYTF. CDR3 coding DNA: TGTGCCAGCAGCCGTTTCATGGACAGGGATGGCTACACCTTC.

V gene TRBV2 combines with J gene TRBJ2-5; 9 positions agree with TRBD2. This CDR3 region has 15 residues. The J segment lost 4 bases and the V segment lost 2 bases, leaving 5 bases of the junction unmatched. Germline CDR1 SNHLY, CDR2 FYNNEI. The CDR3 DNA reads as TGTGCCAGCAGTGAAAGTACTAGCGGGTCAGAGACCCAGTACTTC. Its protein product is CASSESTSGSETQYF.

The V gene is TRBV19, the J gene TRBJ1-1; TRBD1 might be the D (5 bases). The CDR3 loop spans 12 amino acids. V lost 9 bases to trimming and J lost 0 bases, with 8 bases between them. Germline CDR1 is LNHDA and CDR2 is SQIVND (reference sequence). CDR3 DNA: TGTGCCAGCGGGACTGTGAACACTGAAGCTTTCTTT. Its translation is CASGTVNTEAFF.

The rearrangement links TRBV19 to TRBJ1-1, with D possibly matching TRBD1 (5 bases). Germline loops: CDR1 LNHDA, CDR2 SQIVND (reference sequence). CDR3 size: 14 residues. Between the trimmed V and J ends, which lost 5 bases and 1 base, there was a span of 11 bases. In DNA, the CDR3 is TGTGCCAGTAGTCCGCGACAGCAGAACACTGAAGCTTTCTTT. It yields the protein CASSPRQQNTEAFF. The variable domain in full, completed from reference TRBV19 and TRBJ1-1, reads DGGITQSPKYLFRKEGQNVTLSCEQNLNHDAMYWYRQDPGQGLRLIYYSQIVNDFQKGDIAEGYSVSREKKESFPLTVTSAQKNPTAFYLCASSPRQQNTEAFFGQGTRLTVV.

This clone has a handful of counts. CDR3 amino acids: CAISDSNQPQHF. The CDR3 DNA reads TGTGCCATCAGTGACAGTAATCAGCCCCAGCATTTT. The chain combines TRBV10-3 with TRBJ1-5; no reliable D call. With 3 bases removed from V and 4 bases from J, the gap between germline ends came to 4 bases. CDR1 is ENHRY, CDR2 SYGVKD, per germline. This CDR3 has 12 residues.

The chain employs TRBV20-1 and TRBJ2-2, with D tentatively TRBD1 (5 bases). With 5 bases removed from V and 11 bases from J, the gap between germline ends came to 12 bases. This CDR3 is 11 amino acids long. Germline loops: CDR1 DFQATT, CDR2 SNEGSKA (reference sequence). The CDR3 loop is CSARRETELFF. The CDR3 nucleotides are TGCAGTGCTCGCAGGGAAACCGAGCTGTTTTTT.

CDR3 protein: CASALDLSQTEAFF. DNA of the CDR3: TGTGCCAGCGCCCTTGACTTATCCCAGACTGAAGCTTTCTTT. The chain links TRBV25-1 to TRBJ1-1; unclear D gene. Germline V CDR1 and CDR2: MGHDK, SYGVNS. This CDR3 is 14 amino acids long. Trimming removed 8 bases at V and 5 bases at J, with 18 bases between.

CDR3 nucleotide sequence: TGTGCCAGCAGCTTAGTTGGCGGTTATCAGCCCCAGCATTTT. This gives the protein CASSLVGGYQPQHF. V is TRBV7-2 and J is TRBJ1-5, with unresolved D. This CDR3 is built from 14 residues. Germline V gives CDR1 SGHTA, CDR2 FQGNSA. Trimming removed 1 base at V and 5 bases at J, with 9 bases between.

The V call is TRBV7-3, the J call TRBJ2-7; 7 bases are a match to TRBD1. Germline V gives CDR1 SGHTA, CDR2 FQGTGA. After removal of 2 bases from V and 1 base from J, the junction contained 5 bases not matched to a gene. This CDR3 region has 15 residues. The CDR3 loop reads CASSLVGGGSYEQYF. DNA of the CDR3: TGTGCCAGCAGCTTAGTAGGGGGCGGTTCCTACGAGCAGTACTTC.

The CDR3 is CASSLGDWAYNEQFF. The CDR3 DNA is TGTGCCAGCAGCTTGGGGGACTGGGCCTACAATGAGCAGTTCTTC. The chain combines TRBV7-9 with TRBJ2-1; TRBD2 is a possible D gene (6 bases). The CDR3 spans 15 residues. V lost 3 bases and J lost 2, with 11 bases in between. CDR1 and CDR2 from the germline V gene are SEHNR and FQNEAQ (reference sequence). Full variable domain (missing parts from reference TRBV7-9 and TRBJ2-1): DTGVSQNPRHKITKRGQNVTFRCDPISEHNRLYWYRQTLGQGPEFLTYFQNEAQLEKSRLLSDRFSAERPKGSFSTLEIQRTEQGDSAMYLCASSLGDWAYNEQFFGPGTRLTVL.

The chain is built from TRBV7-9 and TRBJ2-7; 8 positions agree with TRBD2. The trim removed 5 bases at V and 4 bases at J, leaving 22 bases unmatched. The CDR3 extends over 19 amino acids. Germline CDR1 is SEHNR and CDR2 is FQNEAQ (reference sequence). For the CDR3, the DNA is TGTGCCAGCAGCCGGGCGTCTCGGGAGGGCCCCAAACACTCTTACGAGCAGTACTTC. Protein product: CASSRASREGPKHSYEQYF. The entire variable domain, with the rest obtained from reference TRBV7-9 and TRBJ2-7, is as follows: DTGVSQNPRHKITKRGQNVTFRCDPISEHNRLYWYRQTLGQGPEFLTYFQNEAQLEKSRLLSDRFSAERPKGSFSTLEIQRTEQGDSAMYLCASSRASREGPKHSYEQYFGPGTRLTVT.

CDR3 bases: TGTGCCAGCAGCCCGGGAGGGACTGAAGCTTTCTTT. Protein: CASSPGGTEAFF. The chain joins TRBV5-4 to TRBJ1-1; D gene ambiguous. The V gene lost 4 bases and the J gene lost 5 bases, with 9 bases spanning the gap. CDR1 is SGHNT and CDR2 is YYREEE in the germline V gene (reference sequence). This CDR3 spans 12 amino acids.

This chain connects TRBV7-9 to TRBJ2-2; perhaps TRBD1 as D (5 bases). The CDR3 sequence is 14 residues long. The germline CDR1 and CDR2 sequences are SEHNR and FQNEAQ (reference sequence). The V end lost 6 bases, the J end lost 4 bases, and 12 bases lay between the germline ends. This CDR3 is CASSQDTTTGELFF. CDR3 nucleotide sequence: TGTGCCAGCAGTCAGGACACGACCACCGGGGAGCTGTTTTTT.

The chain has TRBV4-1 and TRBJ1-5; TRBD1 is a possible D gene (5 bases). Trimming removed 1 base at V and 6 bases at J, with 19 bases between. This CDR3 is 17 amino acids long. The germline CDR1 and CDR2 sequences are MGHRA and YSYEKL. The CDR3 spells CASSQVLVQEGSQPQHF. The CDR3 region has the DNA TGCGCCAGCAGCCAAGTGTTGGTACAGGAAGGCAGTCAGCCCCAGCATTTT.